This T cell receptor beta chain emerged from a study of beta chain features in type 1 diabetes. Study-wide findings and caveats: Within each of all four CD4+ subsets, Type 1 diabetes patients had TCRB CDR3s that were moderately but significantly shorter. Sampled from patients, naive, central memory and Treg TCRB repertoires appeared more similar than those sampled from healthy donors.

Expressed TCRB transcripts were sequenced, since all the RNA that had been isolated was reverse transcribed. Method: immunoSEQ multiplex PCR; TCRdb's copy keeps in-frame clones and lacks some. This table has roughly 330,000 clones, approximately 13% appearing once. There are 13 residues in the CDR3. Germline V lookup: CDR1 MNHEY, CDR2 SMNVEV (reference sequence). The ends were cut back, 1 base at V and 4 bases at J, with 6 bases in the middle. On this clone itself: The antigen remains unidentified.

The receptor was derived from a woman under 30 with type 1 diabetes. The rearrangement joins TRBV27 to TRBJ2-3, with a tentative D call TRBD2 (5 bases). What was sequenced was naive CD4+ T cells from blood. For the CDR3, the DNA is TGTGCCAGCAGTTTATTTAGCGCAGATACGCAGTATTTT. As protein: CASSLFSADTQYF.